This TCR beta chain was recorded in a study of PD-L1 blockade in urothelial cancer. Study details: Bladder-origin urothelial cancer in males described twenty-five of the 29 patients. Study outcomes and limitations: In blood sampled pretreatment, TCR clonality below the median predicted better survival.

Patients were living with locally advanced or metastatic urothelial carcinoma. About this clone: Its antigen is not known.

Measured with immunoSEQ multiplex PCR; TCRdb has only the in-frame clones, and not every one. Among tens of thousands of clones listed, about four fifths were seen once. The CDR3 runs 14 residues. The V and J ends lost 4 bases and 4 bases respectively, with 14 bases between them. In germline, CDR1 is MDHEN, CDR2 SYDVKM. This rearrangement joins TRBV28 to TRBJ2-7; D is possibly TRBD1 (5 bases). The sequencing used PBMCs, collected around atezolizumab (anti-PD-L1) treatment. The TCR originated in a man aged 70 or older with urothelial cancer. The CDR3, as DNA: TGTGCCAGCAGTTCGACAGAGACTTTTTACGAGCAGTACTTC. Translated, it gives CASSSTETFYEQYF. The complete variable domain, with remaining parts taken from reference TRBV28 and TRBJ2-7, reads DVKVTQSSRYLVKRTGEKVFLECVQDMDHENMFWYRQDPGLGLRLIYFSYDVKMKEKGDIPEGYSVSREKKERFSLILESASTNQTSMYLCASSSTETFYEQYFGPGTRLTVT.